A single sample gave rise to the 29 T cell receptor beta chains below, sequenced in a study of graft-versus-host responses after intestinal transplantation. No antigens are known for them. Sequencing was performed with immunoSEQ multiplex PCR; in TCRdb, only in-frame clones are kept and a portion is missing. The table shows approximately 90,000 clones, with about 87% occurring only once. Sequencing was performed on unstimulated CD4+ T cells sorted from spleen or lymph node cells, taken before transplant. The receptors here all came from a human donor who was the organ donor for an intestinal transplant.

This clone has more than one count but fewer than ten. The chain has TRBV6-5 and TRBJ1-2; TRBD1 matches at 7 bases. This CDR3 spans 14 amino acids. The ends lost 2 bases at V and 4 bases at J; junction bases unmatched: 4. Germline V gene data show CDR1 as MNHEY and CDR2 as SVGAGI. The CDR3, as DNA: TGTGCCAGCAGTTACGGGGGACAGCCCTATGGCTACACCTTC. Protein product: CASSYGGQPYGYTF.

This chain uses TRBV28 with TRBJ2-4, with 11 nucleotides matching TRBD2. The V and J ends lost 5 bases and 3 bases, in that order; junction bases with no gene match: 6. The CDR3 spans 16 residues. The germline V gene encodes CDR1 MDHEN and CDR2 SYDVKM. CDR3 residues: CASSPLLAGGKNIQYF. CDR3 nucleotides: TGTGCCAGCAGTCCCCTTCTAGCGGGAGGCAAAAACATTCAGTACTTC.

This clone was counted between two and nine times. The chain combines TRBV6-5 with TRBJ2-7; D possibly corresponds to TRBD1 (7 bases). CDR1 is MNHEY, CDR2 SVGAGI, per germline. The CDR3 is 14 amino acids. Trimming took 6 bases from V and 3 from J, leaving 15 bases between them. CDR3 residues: CASSRQGGGYEQYF. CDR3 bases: TGTGCCAGCAGCCGACAGGGAGGCGGCTACGAGCAGTACTTC.

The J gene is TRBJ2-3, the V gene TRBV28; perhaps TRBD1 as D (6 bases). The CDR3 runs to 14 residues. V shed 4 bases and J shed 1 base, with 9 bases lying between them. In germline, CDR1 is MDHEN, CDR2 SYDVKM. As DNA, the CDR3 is TGTGCCAGCAGTTCTGACAGGCGCACAGATACGCAGTATTTT. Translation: CASSSDRRTDTQYF.

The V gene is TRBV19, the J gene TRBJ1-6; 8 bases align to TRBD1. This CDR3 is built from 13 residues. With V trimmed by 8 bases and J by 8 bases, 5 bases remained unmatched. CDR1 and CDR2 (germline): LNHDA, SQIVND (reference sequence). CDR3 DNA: TGTGCCAGTGGAGGACAGGGTTATTCACCCCTCCACTTT. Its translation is CASGGQGYSPLHF.

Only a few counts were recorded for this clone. The DNA for the CDR3 is TGTGCCAGCAACCTTTATGAGGGGGTGAACACTGAAGCTTTCTTT. It specifies CASNLYEGVNTEAFF. The gene calls are TRBV5-6 and TRBJ1-1; a weak D match, TRBD1 (6 bases). Germline V gene lookup returns CDR1 SGHDT and CDR2 YYEEEE. This CDR3 region has 15 residues. Trimming stripped 6 bases from V and 0 bases from J, with 15 bases between. The whole variable domain, remainder taken from reference TRBV5-6 and TRBJ1-1, is DAGVTQSPTHLIKTRGQQVTLRCSPKSGHDTVSWYQQALGQGPQFIFQYYEEEERQRGNFPDRFSGHQFPNYSSELNVNALLLGDSALYLCASNLYEGVNTEAFFGQGTRLTVV.

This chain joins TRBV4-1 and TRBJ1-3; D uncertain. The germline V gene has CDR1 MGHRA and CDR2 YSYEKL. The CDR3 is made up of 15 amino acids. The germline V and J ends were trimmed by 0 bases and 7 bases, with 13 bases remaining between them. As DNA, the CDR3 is TGCGCCAGCAGCCAAGAAGCACAGACGCCCAACACCATATATTTT. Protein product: CASSQEAQTPNTIYF.

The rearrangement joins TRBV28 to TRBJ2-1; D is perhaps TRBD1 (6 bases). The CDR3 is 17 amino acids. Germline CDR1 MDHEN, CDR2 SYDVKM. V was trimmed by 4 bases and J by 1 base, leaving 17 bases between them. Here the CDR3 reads CASSSRKMGASYNEQFF. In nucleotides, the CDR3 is TGTGCCAGCAGTTCTCGTAAAATGGGGGCTTCCTACAATGAGCAGTTCTTC.

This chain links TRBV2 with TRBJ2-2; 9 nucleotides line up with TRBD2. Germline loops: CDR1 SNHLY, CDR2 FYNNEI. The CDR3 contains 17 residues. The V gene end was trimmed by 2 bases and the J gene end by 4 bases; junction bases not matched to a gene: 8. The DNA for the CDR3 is TGTGCCAGCAGTGAACTACGGCGGGGGGGCCCCACCGGGGAGCTGTTTTTT. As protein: CASSELRRGGPTGELFF.

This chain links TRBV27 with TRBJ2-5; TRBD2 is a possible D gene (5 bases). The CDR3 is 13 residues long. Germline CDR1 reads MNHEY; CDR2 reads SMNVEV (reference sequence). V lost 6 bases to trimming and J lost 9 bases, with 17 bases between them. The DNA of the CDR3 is TGTGCCAGCAGCGTACAGATGCGCGGGTCCCAGTACTTC. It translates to CASSVQMRGSQYF.

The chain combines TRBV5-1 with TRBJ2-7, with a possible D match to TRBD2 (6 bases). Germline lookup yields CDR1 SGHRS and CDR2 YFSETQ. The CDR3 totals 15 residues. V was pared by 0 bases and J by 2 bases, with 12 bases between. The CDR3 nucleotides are TGCGCCAGCAGCTTGGTTGCGGGGCCTGCCTACGAGCAGTACTTC. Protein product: CASSLVAGPAYEQYF.

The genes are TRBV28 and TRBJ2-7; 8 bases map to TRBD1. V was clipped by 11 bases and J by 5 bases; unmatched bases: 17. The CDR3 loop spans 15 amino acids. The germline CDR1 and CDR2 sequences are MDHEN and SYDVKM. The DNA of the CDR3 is TGTGCCGCCCCCGGCCCGGACAGGGTTGTGAACGAGCAGTACTTC. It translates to CAAPGPDRVVNEQYF.

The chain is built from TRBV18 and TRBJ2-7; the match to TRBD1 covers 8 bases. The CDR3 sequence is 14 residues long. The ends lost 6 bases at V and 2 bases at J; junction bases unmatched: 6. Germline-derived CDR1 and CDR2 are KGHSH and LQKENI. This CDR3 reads CASSRDRTTYEQYF. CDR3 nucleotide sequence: TGTGCCAGCTCCCGGGACAGGACCACCTACGAGCAGTACTTC.

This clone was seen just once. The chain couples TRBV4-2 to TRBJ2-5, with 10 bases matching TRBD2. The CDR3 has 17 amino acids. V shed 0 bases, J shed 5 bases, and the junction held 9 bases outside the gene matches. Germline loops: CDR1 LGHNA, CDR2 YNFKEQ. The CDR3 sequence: CASSQDPSGSMRETQYF. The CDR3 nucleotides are TGTGCCAGCAGCCAAGATCCTAGCGGGAGTATGAGGGAGACCCAGTACTTC.

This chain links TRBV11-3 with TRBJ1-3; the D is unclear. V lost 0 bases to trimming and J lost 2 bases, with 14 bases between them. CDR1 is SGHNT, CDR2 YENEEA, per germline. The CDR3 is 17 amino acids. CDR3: CASSLDGQKLTGNTIYF. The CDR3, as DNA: TGTGCCAGCAGCTTAGATGGGCAGAAGCTTACTGGAAACACCATATATTTT.

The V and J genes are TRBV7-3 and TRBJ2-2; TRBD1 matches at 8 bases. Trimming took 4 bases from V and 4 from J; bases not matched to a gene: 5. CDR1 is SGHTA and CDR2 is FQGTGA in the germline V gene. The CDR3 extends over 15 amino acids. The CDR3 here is CASSSGQGATGELFF. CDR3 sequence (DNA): TGTGCCAGCAGCTCCGGACAGGGCGCCACCGGGGAGCTGTTTTTT.

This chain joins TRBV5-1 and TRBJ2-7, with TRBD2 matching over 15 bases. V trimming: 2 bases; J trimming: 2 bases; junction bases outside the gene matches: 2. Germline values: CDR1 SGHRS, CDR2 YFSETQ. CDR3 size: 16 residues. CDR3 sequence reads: CASSFRTSGGAYEQYF. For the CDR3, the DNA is TGCGCCAGCAGCTTCCGGACTAGCGGGGGGGCCTACGAGCAGTACTTC.

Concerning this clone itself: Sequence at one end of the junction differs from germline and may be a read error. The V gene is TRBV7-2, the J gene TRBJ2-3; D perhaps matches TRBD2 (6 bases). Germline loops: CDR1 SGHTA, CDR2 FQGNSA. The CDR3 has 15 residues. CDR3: CASSLTRLDRDAQYF. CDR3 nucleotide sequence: TGTGCCAGCAGCTTAACCAGACTAGATCGAGATGCGCAGTATTTT.

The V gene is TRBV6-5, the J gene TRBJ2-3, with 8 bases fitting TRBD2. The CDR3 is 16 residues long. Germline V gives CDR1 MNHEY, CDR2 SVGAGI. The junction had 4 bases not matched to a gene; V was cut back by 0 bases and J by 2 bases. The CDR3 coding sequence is TGTGCCAGCAGTTACTCCTCGGGGGGGCCCACAGATACGCAGTATTTT. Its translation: CASSYSSGGPTDTQYF.

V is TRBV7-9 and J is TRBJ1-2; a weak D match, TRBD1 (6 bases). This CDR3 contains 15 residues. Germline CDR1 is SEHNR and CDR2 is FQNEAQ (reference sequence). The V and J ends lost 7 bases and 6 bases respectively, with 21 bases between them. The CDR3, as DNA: TGTGCCAGCAACCCACGTGGGGGCCGGGGCGATGGCTACACCTTC. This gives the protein CASNPRGGRGDGYTF.

This CDR3 reads CASRPLTMNTEAFF. CDR3 bases: TGCGCCAGCAGACCCCTAACGATGAACACTGAAGCTTTCTTT. The chain joins TRBV5-1 to TRBJ1-1, with D uncertain. Per germline, CDR1 SGHRS and CDR2 YFSETQ. V shed 5 bases and J shed 0 bases, with 11 bases lying between them. CDR3 length equals 14 residues.

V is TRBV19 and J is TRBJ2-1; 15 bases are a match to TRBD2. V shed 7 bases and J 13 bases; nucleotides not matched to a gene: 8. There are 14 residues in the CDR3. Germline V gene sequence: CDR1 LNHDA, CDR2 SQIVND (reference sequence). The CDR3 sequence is CASTTGTSGGNQFF. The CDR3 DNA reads TGTGCCAGTACCACAGGGACTAGCGGGGGGAATCAGTTCTTC.

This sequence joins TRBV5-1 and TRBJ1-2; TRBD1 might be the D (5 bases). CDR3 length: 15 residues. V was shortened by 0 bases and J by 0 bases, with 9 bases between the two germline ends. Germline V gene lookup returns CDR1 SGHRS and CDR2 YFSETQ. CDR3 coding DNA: TGCGCCAGCAGCTTGGTCCAGGGTGCTAACTATGGCTACACCTTC. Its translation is CASSLVQGANYGYTF.

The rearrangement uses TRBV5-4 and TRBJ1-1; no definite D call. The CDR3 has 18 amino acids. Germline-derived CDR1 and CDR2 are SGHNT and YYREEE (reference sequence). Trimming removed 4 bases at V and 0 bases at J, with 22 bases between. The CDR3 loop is CASSTGLAGNPMNTEAFF. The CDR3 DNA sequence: TGTGCCAGCAGCACTGGGCTGGCCGGGAACCCTATGAACACTGAAGCTTTCTTT.

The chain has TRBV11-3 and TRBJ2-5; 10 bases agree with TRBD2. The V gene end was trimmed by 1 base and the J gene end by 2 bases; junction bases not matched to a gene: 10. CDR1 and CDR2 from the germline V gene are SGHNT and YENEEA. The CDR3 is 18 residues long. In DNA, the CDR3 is TGTGCCAGCAGCTTAGGTGCGCTAGCGGGAGTGGAGCAAGAGACCCAGTACTTC. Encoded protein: CASSLGALAGVEQETQYF.

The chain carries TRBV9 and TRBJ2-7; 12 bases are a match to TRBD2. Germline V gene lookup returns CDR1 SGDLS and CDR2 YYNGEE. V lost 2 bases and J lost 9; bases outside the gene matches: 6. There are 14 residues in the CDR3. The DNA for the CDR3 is TGTGCCAGCAGCGTCCTAGCGGGAGGGACGGGGCAGTACTTC. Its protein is CASSVLAGGTGQYF.

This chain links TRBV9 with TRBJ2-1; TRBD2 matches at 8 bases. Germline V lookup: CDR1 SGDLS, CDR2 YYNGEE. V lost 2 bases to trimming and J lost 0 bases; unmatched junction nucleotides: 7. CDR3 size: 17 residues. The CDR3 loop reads CASSVTSGIDSYNEQFF. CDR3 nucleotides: TGTGCCAGCAGCGTCACTAGCGGAATTGACTCCTACAATGAGCAGTTCTTC. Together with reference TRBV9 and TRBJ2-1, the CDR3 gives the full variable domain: DSGVTQTPKHLITATGQRVTLRCSPRSGDLSVYWYQQSLDQGLQFLIQYYNGEERAKGNILERFSAQQFPDLHSELNLSSLELGDSALYFCASSVTSGIDSYNEQFFGPGTRLTVL.

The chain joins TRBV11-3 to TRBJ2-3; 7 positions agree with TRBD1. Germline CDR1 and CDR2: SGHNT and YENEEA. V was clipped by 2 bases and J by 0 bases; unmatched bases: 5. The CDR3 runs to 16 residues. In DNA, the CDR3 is TGTGCCAGCAGCTTAACAGGGGCTACTAGCACAGATACGCAGTATTTT. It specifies CASSLTGATSTDTQYF.

CDR3 DNA sequence: TGTGCCAGCAGCCCAACTAGCGGGGGGGTTCTTGAGCAGTTCTTC. Protein sequence: CASSPTSGGVLEQFF. The chain combines TRBV11-2 with TRBJ2-1; 13 positions agree with TRBD2. This CDR3 is 15 amino acids long. The V and J ends lost 5 bases and 9 bases, in that order; junction bases with no gene match: 7. Germline CDR1 SGHAT, CDR2 FQNNGV. The full variable domain, completed using reference TRBV11-2 and TRBJ2-1, is EAGVAQSPRYKIIEKRQSVAFWCNPISGHATLYWYQQILGQGPKLLIQFQNNGVVDDSQLPKDRFSAERLKGVDSTLKIQPAKLEDSAVYLCASSPTSGGVLEQFFGPGTRLTVL.